The T cell receptor beta chain described here comes from a study of OX40 agonist ivuxolimab in advanced cancers. Study at large: Patients were treated with intravenous ivuxolimab, dosed at 0.01 to 10 mg/kg and infused every 2 weeks. Study outcomes and limitations: At 0.1 to 3.0 mg/kg and by week 6, CD4+ and CD8+ T cells in the blood had expanded clonally.

Trimming stripped 0 bases from V and 3 bases from J, with 14 bases between. This CDR3 contains 16 residues. Germline V gene lookup returns CDR1 SGDLS and CDR2 YYNGEE. Autoimmune disease history or systemic immunosuppression led to patient exclusion. The sampling schedule covered blood at baseline, cycle 4 day 1, and cycle 7 day 1. As regards this clone: Its specificity is not known.

Measured with immunoSEQ multiplex PCR; TCRdb has only the in-frame clones, and not every one. Counted here are more than 85,000 clones, less than 95% occurring once; the ten biggest clones make up 0.31%. The starting material was CD4+ or CD8+ T cells sorted from blood, obtained in a trial of the OX40 agonist ivuxolimab. The sequence came from an adult with an advanced solid tumor such as melanoma, head and neck, liver or kidney cancer. The rearrangement uses TRBV9 and TRBJ2-3; D is perhaps TRBD2 (6 bases). CDR3 sequence: CASSVGGGIVTDTQYF. DNA of the CDR3: TGTGCCAGCAGCGTAGGGGGCGGGATAGTGACAGATACGCAGTATTTT.